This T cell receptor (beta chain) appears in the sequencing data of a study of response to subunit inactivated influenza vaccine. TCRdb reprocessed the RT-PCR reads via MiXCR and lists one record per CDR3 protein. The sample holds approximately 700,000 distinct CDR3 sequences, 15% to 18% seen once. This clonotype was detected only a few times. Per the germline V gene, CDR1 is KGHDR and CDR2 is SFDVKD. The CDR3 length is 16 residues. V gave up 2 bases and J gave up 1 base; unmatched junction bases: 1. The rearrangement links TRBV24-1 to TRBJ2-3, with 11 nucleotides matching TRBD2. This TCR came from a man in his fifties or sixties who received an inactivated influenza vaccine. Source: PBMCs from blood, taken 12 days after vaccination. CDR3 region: CATSDSSGGRTDTQYF. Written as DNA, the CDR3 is TGTGCCACCAGTGATTCTAGCGGGGGGCGCACAGATACGCAGTATTTT.